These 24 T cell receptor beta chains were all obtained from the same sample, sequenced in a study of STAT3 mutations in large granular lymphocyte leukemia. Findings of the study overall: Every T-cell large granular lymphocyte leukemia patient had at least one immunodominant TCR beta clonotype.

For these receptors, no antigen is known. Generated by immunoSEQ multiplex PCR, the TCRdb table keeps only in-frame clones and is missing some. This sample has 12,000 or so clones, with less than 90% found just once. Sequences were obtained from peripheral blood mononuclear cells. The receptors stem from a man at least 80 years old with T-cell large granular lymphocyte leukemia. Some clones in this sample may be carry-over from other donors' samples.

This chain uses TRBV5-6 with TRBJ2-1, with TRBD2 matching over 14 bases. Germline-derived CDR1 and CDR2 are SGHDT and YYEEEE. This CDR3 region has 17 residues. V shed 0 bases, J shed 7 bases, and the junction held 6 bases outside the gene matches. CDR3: CASSLGLAGGLRNEQFF. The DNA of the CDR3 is TGTGCCAGCAGCTTGGGACTAGCGGGGGGGCTACGTAATGAGCAGTTCTTC.

CDR3 loop: CASSLVREDIRLNTEAFF. The CDR3 DNA reads as TGTGCCAGCAGCTTAGTCAGGGAGGATATTCGATTGAACACTGAAGCTTTCTTT. The chain is built from TRBV7-9 and TRBJ1-1; D may be TRBD1 (5 bases). Trimming shortened V by 1 base and J by 0 bases, and 18 bases separated the two germline ends. Germline V lookup: CDR1 SEHNR, CDR2 FQNEAQ (reference sequence). The CDR3 extends over 18 amino acids.

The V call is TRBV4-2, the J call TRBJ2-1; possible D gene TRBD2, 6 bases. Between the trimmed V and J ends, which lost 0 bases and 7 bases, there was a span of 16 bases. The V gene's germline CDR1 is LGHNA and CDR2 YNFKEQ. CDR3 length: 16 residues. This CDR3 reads CASSQDIGLARNEQFF. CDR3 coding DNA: TGTGCCAGCAGCCAAGATATAGGGCTAGCGCGGAATGAGCAGTTCTTC.

The CDR3 is CASSGGDLGYGYTF. CDR3 coding DNA: TGCGCCAGCAGCGGGGGGGACCTCGGCTATGGCTACACCTTC. V is TRBV5-1 and J is TRBJ1-2; D possibly corresponds to TRBD1 (5 bases). Looked up from germline, CDR1 is SGHRS and CDR2 is YFSETQ. With 4 bases removed from V and 4 bases from J, the gap between germline ends came to 14 bases. This CDR3 contains 14 residues.

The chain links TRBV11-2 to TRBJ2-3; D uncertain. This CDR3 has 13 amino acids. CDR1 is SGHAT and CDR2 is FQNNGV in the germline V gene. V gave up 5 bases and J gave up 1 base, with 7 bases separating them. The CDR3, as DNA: TGTGCCAGCAGCCAGGAGCGCACAGATACGCAGTATTTT. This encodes CASSQERTDTQYF.

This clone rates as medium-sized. The CDR3, as DNA: TGTGCCAGCAGCTCACACACCGGGGAGCTGTTTTTT. Protein product: CASSSHTGELFF. J is TRBJ2-2 and V is TRBV7-6; D gene uncertain. V was trimmed by 4 bases and J by 3 bases, leaving 3 bases between them. The CDR3 totals 12 residues. Germline CDR1 and CDR2: SGHVS and FNYEAQ. The variable domain in full, completed from reference TRBV7-6 and TRBJ2-2, reads GAGVSQSPRYKVTKRGQDVALRCDPISGHVSLYWYRQALGQGPEFLTYFNYEAQQDKSGLPNDRFSAERPEGSISTLTIQRTEQRDSAMYRCASSSHTGELFFGEGSRLTVL.

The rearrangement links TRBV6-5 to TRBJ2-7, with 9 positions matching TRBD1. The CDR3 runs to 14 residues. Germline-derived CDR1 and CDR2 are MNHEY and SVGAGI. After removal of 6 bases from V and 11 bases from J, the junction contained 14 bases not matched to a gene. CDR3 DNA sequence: TGTGCCAGCAGCTCCCGGGACAGGGAGCAACACAAGTACTTC. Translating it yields CASSSRDREQHKYF.

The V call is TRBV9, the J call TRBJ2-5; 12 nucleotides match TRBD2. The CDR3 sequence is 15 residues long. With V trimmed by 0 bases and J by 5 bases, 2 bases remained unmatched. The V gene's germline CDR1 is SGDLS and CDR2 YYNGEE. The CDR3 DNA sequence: TGTGCCAGCAGCGTAGGTGGGACTAGCGGGGAGACCCAGTACTTC. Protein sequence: CASSVGGTSGETQYF.

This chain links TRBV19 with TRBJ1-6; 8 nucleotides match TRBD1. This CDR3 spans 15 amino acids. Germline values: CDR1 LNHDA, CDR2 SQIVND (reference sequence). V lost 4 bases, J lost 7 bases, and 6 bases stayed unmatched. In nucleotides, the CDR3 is TGTGCCAGTAGTACCGCCACAGGGGGGAATTCACCCCTCCACTTT. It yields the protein CASSTATGGNSPLHF.

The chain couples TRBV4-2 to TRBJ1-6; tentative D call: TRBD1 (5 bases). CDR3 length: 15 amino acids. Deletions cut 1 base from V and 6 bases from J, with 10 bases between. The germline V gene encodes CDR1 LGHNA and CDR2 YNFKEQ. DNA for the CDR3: TGTGCCAGCAGCCAAGGGGACTGGGGTAATTCACCCCTCCACTTT. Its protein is CASSQGDWGNSPLHF.

In nucleotides, the CDR3 is TGTGCCAGTCGACAGGGGAGCTACGAGCAGTACTTC. Its translation is CASRQGSYEQYF. The V and J genes are TRBV19 and TRBJ2-7, with 8 bases matching TRBD1. The CDR3 is 12 amino acids. V shed 8 bases and J 3 bases; nucleotides not matched to a gene: 3. CDR1 LNHDA and CDR2 SQIVND come from the germline V gene (reference sequence).

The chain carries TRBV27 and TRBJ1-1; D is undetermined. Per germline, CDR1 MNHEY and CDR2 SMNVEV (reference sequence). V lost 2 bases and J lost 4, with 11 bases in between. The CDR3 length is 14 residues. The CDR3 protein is CASSLNPRGTEAFF. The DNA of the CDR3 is TGTGCCAGCAGTTTAAATCCACGAGGCACTGAAGCTTTCTTT.

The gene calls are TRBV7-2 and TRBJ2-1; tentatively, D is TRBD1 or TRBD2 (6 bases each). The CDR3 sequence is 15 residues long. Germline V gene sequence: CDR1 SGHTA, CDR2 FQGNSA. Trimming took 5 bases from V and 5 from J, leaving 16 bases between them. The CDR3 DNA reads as TGTGCCAGCAGCCGGGACCCCCGGGGGCACAATGAGCAGTTCTTC. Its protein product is CASSRDPRGHNEQFF.

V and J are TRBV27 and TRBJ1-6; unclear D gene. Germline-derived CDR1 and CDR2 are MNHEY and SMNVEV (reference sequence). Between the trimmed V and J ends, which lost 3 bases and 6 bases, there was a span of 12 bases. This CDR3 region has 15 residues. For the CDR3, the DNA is TGTGCCAGCAGTTTGGGCCACCCGACTAATTCACCCCTCCACTTT. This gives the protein CASSLGHPTNSPLHF.

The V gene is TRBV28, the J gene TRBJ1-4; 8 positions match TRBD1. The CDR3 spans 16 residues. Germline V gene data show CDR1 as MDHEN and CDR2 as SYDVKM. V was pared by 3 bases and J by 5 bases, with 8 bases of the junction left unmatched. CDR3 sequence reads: CASSFSGTGWNEKLFF. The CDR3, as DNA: TGTGCCAGCAGTTTTAGTGGGACAGGATGGAATGAAAAACTGTTTTTT.

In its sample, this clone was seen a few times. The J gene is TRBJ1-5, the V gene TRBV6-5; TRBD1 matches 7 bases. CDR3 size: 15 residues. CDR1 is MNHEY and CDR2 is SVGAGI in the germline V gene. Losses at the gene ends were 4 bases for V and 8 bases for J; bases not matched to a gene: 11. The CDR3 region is CASSSTQGGAEPQHF. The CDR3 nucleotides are TGTGCCAGCAGTTCGACCCAGGGGGGTGCCGAGCCCCAGCATTTT.

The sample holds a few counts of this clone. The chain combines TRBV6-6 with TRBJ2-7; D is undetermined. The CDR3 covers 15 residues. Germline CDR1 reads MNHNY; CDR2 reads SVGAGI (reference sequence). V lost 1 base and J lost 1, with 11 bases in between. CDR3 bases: TGTGCCAGCAGTTACTACCGACCAGATTCCTACGAGCAGTACTTC. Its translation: CASSYYRPDSYEQYF.

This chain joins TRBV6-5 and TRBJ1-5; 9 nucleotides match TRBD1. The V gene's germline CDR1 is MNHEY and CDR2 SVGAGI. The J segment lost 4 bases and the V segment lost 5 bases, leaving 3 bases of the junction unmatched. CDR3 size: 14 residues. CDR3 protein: CASSPDRGNQPQHF. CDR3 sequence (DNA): TGTGCCAGCAGTCCGGACAGGGGTAATCAGCCCCAGCATTTT.

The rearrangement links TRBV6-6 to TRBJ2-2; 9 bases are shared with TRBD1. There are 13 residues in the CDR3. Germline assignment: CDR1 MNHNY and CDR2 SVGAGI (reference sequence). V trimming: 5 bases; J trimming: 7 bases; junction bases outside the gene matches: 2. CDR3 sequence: CASSTGGIGELFF. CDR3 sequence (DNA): TGTGCCAGCAGTACAGGGGGCATCGGGGAGCTGTTTTTT.

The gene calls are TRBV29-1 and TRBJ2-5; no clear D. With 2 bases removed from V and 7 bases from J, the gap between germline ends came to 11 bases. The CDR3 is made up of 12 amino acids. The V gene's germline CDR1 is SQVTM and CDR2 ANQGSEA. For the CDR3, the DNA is TGCAGCGTTGAAAAGGAAGTCGGGACCCAGTACTTC. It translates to CSVEKEVGTQYF. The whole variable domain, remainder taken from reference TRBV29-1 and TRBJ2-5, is SAVISQKPSRDICQRGTSLTIQCQVDSQVTMMFWYRQQPGQSLTLIATANQGSEATYESGFVIDKFPISRPNLTFSTLTVSNMSPEDSSIYLCSVEKEVGTQYFGPGTRLLVL.

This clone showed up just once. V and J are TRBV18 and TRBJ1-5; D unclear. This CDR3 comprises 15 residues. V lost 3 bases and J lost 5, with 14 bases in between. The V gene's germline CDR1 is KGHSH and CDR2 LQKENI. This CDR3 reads CASSPREGRDQPQHF. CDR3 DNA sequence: TGTGCCAGCTCACCCCGCGAGGGTCGTGATCAGCCCCAGCATTTT.

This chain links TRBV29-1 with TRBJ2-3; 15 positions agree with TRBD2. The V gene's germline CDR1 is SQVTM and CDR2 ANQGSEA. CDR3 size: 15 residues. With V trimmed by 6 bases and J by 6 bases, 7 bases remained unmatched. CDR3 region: CSVAGTSGGTDTQYF. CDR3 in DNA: TGCAGCGTGGCCGGGACTAGCGGGGGGACCGATACGCAGTATTTT.

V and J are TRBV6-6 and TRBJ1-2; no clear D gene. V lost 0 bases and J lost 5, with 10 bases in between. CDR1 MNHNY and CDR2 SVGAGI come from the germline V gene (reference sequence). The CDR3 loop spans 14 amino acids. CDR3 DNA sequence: TGTGCCAGCAGTTACTCGGGCAGCGGGTATGGCTACACCTTC. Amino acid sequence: CASSYSGSGYGYTF.

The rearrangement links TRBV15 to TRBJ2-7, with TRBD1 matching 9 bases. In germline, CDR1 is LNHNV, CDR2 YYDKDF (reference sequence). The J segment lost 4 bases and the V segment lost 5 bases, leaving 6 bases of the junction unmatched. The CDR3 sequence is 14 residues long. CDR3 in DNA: TGTGCCACCAGCGCCGGGACAGGGATGTACGAGCAGTACTTC. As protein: CATSAGTGMYEQYF.